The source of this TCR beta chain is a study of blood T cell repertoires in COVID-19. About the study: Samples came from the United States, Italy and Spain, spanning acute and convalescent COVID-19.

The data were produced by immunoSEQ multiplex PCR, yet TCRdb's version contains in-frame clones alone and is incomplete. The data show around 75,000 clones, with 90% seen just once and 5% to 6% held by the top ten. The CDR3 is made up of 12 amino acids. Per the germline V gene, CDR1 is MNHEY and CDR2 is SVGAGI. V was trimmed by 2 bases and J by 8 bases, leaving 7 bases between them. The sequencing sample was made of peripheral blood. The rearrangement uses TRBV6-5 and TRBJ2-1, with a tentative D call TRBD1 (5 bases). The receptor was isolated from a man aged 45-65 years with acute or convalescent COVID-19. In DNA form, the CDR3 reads TGTGCCAGCAGTTACGCCAGGGATGAGCAGTTCTTC. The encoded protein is CASSYARDEQFF.